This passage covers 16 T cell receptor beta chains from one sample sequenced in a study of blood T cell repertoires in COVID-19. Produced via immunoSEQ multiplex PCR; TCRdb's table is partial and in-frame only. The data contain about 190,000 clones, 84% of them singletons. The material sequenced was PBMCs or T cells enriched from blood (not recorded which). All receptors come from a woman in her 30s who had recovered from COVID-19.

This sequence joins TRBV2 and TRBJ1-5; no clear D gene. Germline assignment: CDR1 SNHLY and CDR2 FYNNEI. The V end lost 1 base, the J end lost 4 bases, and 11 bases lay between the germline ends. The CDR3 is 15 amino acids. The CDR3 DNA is TGTGCCAGCAGTGAAGGATCCGGGAAGAATCAGCCCCAGCATTTT. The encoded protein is CASSEGSGKNQPQHF.

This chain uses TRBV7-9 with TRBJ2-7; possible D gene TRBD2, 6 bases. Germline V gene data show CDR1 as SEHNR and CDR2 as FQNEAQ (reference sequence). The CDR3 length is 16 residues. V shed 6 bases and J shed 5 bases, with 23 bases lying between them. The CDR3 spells CASSWTGLNFGNEQYF. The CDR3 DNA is TGTGCCAGCAGTTGGACGGGACTCAACTTCGGGAACGAGCAGTACTTC.

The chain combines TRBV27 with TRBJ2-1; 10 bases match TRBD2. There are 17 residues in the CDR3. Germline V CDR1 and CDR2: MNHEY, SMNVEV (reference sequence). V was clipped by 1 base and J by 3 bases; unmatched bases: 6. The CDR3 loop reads CASSLLGGLAIYNEQFF. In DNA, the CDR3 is TGTGCCAGCAGTTTATTGGGGGGACTAGCGATCTACAATGAGCAGTTCTTC.

In DNA form, the CDR3 reads TGCGCCAGCAGCCCGGACAGGGGGCAAGAAAAACTGTTTTTT. Its translation: CASSPDRGQEKLFF. This chain connects TRBV5-1 to TRBJ1-4, with 11 bases aligning to TRBD1. The length of the CDR3 is 14 residues. Germline V gives CDR1 SGHRS, CDR2 YFSETQ. Germline trimming cut 4 bases from V and 8 bases from J; bases unmatched to any gene: 4.

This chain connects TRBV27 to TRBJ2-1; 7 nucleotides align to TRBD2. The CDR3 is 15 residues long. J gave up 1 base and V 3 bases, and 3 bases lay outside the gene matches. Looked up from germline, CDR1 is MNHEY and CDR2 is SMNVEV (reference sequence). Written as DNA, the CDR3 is TGTGCCAGCAGTTTTAGCGGGCGGTCCTACAATGAGCAGTTCTTC. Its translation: CASSFSGRSYNEQFF.

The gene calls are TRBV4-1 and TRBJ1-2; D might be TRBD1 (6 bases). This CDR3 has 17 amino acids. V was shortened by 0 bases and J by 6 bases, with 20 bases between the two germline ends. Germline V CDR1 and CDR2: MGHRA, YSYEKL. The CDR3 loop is CASSQDGTGGVLDGYTF. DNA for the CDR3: TGCGCCAGCAGCCAAGATGGAACGGGGGGCGTTCTTGATGGCTACACCTTC.

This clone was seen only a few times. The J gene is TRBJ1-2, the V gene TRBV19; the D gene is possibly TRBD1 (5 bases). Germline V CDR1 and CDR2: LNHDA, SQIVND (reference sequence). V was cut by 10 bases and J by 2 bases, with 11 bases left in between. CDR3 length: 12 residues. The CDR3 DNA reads TGTGCCACCTCGGAGGGGAACTATGGCTACACCTTC. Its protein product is CATSEGNYGYTF. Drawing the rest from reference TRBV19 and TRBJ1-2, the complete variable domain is DGGITQSPKYLFRKEGQNVTLSCEQNLNHDAMYWYRQDPGQGLRLIYYSQIVNDFQKGDIAEGYSVSREKKESFPLTVTSAQKNPTAFYLCATSEGNYGYTFGSGTRLTVV.

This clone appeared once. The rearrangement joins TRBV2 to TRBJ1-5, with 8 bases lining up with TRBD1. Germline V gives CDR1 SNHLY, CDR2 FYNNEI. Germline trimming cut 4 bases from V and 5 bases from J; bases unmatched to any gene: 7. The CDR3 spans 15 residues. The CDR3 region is CASSGLQGADQPQHF. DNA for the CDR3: TGTGCCAGCAGTGGTTTGCAGGGGGCGGATCAGCCCCAGCATTTT. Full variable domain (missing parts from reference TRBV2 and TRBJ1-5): EPEVTQTPSHQVTQMGQEVILRCVPISNHLYFYWYRQILGQKVEFLVSFYNNEISEKSEIFDDQFSVERPDGSNFTLKIRSTKLEDSAMYFCASSGLQGADQPQHFGDGTRLSIL.

CDR3: CASSLGREGTLGSPLHF. The DNA for the CDR3 is TGTGCCAGCAGTTTAGGGAGAGAAGGGACTCTTGGTTCACCCCTCCACTTT. This chain connects TRBV27 to TRBJ1-6; D might be TRBD1 (5 bases). This CDR3 is 17 amino acids long. Trimming took off 2 bases at V and 9 bases at J, with 20 bases between the two ends. CDR1 is MNHEY, CDR2 SMNVEV, per germline (reference sequence).

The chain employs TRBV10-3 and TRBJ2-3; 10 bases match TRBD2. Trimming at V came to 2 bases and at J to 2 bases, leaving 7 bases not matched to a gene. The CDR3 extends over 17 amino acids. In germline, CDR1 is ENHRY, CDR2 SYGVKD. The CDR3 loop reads CAISETRLAGYTDTQYF. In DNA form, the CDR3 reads TGTGCCATCAGTGAGACCCGACTAGCGGGTTACACAGATACGCAGTATTTT.

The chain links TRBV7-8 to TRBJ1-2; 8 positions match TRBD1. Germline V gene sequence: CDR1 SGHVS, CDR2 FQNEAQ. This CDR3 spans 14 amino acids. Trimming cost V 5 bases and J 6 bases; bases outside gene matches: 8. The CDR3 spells CASSQDRGEDGYTF. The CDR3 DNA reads TGTGCCAGCAGCCAAGACAGGGGAGAGGATGGCTACACCTTC.

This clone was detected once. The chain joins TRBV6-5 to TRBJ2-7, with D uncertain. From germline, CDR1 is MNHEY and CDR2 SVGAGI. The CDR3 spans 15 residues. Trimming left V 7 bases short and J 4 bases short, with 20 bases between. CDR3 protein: CASTDSLGGPYEQYF. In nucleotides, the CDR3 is TGTGCCAGCACCGATTCCCTCGGTGGGCCGTACGAGCAGTACTTC.

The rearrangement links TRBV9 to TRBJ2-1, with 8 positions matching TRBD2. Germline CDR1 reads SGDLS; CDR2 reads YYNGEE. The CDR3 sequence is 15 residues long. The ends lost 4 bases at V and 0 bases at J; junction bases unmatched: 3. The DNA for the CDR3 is TGTGCCAGCAGCACTAGCGGAAGCTCCTACAATGAGCAGTTCTTC. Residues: CASSTSGSSYNEQFF. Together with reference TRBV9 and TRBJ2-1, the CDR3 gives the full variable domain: DSGVTQTPKHLITATGQRVTLRCSPRSGDLSVYWYQQSLDQGLQFLIQYYNGEERAKGNILERFSAQQFPDLHSELNLSSLELGDSALYFCASSTSGSSYNEQFFGPGTRLTVL.

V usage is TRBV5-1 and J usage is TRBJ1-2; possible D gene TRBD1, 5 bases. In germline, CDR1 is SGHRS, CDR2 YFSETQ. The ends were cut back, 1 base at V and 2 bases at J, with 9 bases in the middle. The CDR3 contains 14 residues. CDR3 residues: CASSLNRINYGYTF. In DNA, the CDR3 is TGCGCCAGCAGCTTGAACAGGATCAACTATGGCTACACCTTC.

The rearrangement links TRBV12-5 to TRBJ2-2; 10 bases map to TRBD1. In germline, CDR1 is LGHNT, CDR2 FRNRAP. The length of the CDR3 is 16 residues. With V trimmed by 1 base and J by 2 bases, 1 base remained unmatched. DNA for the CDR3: TGTGCTAGTGGTTTGGGACAGGGGGCAAACACCGGGGAGCTGTTTTTT. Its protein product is CASGLGQGANTGELFF.

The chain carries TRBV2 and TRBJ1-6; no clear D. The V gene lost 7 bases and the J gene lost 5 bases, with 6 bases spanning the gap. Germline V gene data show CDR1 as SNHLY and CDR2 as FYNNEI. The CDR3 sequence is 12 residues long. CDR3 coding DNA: TGTGCCAGCAAAACGGATAATTCACCCCTCCACTTT. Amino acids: CASKTDNSPLHF.